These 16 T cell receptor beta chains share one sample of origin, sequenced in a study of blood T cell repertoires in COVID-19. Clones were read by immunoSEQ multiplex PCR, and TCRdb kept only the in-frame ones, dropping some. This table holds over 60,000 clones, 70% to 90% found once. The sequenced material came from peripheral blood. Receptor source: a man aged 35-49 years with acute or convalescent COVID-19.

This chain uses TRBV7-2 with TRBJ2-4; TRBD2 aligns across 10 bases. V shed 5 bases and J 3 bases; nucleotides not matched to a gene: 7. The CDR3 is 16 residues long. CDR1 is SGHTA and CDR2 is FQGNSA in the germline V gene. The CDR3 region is CASSPRTSGGKNIQYF. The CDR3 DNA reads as TGTGCCAGCAGCCCGCGGACTAGCGGTGGCAAAAACATTCAGTACTTC.

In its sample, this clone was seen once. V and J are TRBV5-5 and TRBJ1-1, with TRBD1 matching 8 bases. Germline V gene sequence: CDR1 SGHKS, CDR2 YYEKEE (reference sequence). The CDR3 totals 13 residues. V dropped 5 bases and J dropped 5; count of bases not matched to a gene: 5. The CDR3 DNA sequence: TGTGCCAGCAGTCCTGACAGGGGAACTGAAGCTTTCTTT. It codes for CASSPDRGTEAFF.

Here the CDR3 reads CASSLGGHHLREKLFF. CDR3 bases: TGTGCCAGCAGCCTCGGCGGTCACCACCTTAGAGAAAAACTGTTTTTT. The V gene is TRBV3-1 (or the pseudogene TRBV3-2), the J gene TRBJ1-4; D unresolved. V was clipped by 4 bases and J by 8 bases, with 20 bases between them. CDR3 length: 16 amino acids. Germline V lookup: CDR1 LGHDT, CDR2 YNNKEL (reference sequence).

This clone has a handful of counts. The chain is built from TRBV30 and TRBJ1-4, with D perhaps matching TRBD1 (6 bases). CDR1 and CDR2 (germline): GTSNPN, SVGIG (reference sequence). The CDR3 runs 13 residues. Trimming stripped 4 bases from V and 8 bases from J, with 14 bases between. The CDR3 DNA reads TGTGCCTGGAATGCACAGGGTGGGGAAAAACTGTTTTTT. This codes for CAWNAQGGEKLFF.

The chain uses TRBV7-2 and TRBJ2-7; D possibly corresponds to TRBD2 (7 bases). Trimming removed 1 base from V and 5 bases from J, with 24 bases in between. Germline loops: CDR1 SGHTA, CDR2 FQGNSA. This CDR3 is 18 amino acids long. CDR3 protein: CASSLVARFGGGADEQYF. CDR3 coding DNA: TGTGCCAGCAGCTTAGTAGCTCGGTTCGGCGGGGGCGCCGACGAGCAGTACTTC.

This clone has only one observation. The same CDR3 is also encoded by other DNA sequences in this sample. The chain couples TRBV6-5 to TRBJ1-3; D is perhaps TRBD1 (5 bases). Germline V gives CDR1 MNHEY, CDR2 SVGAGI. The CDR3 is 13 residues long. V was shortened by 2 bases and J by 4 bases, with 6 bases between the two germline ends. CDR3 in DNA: TGTGCCAGCAGTTACAGGGGAGGAAACACCATATATTTT. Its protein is CASSYRGGNTIYF.

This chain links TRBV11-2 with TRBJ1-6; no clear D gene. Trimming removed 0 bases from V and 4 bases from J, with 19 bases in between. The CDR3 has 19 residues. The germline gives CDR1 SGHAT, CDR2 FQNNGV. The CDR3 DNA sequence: TGTGCCAGCAGCTTAGACACAGCCAGATCCCGTATTTATAATTCACCCCTCCACTTT. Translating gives CASSLDTARSRIYNSPLHF. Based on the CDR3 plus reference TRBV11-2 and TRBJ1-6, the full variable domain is EAGVAQSPRYKIIEKRQSVAFWCNPISGHATLYWYQQILGQGPKLLIQFQNNGVVDDSQLPKDRFSAERLKGVDSTLKIQPAKLEDSAVYLCASSLDTARSRIYNSPLHFGNGTRLTVT.

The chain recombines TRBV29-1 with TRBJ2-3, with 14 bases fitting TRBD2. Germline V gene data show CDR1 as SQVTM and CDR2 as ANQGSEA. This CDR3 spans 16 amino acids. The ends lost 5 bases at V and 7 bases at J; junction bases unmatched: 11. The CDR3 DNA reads TGCAGCGTTCCTGGGACTAGCGGGGGCCTAGGGAATACGCAGTATTTT. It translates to CSVPGTSGGLGNTQYF.

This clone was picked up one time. CDR3 residues: CATSRGANTGELFF. CDR3 DNA: TGTGCCACCAGTCGCGGGGCGAACACCGGGGAGCTGTTTTTT. V and J are TRBV24-1 and TRBJ2-2; a weak D match, TRBD2 (6 bases). V was pared by 6 bases and J by 0 bases, with 7 bases between. This CDR3 has 14 residues. The V gene's germline CDR1 is KGHDR and CDR2 SFDVKD.

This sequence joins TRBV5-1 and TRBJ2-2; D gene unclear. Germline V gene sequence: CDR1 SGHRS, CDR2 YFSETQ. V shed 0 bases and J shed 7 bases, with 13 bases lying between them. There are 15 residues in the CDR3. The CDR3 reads CASSLEPAIIGELFF. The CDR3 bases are TGCGCCAGCAGCTTGGAGCCAGCGATCATCGGGGAGCTGTTTTTT.

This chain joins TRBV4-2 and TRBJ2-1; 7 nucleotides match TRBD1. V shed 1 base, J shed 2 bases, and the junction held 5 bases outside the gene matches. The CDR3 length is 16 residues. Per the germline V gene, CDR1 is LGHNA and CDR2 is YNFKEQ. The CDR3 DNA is TGTGCCAGCAGCCAAGCTAATACAGGGGCCTACAATGAGCAGTTCTTC. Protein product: CASSQANTGAYNEQFF.

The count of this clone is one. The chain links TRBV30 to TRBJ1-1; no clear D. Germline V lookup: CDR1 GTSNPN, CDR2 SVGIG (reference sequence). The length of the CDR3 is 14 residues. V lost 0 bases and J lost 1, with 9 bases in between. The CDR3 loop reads CAWSVQTWNTEAFF. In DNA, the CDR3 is TGTGCCTGGAGTGTACAGACCTGGAACACTGAAGCTTTCTTT.

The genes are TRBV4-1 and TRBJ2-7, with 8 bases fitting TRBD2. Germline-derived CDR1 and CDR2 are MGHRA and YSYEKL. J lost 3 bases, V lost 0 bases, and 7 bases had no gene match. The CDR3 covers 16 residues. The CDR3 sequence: CASSQDGAGGLYEQYF. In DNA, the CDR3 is TGCGCCAGCAGCCAAGATGGGGCGGGGGGACTCTACGAGCAGTACTTC.

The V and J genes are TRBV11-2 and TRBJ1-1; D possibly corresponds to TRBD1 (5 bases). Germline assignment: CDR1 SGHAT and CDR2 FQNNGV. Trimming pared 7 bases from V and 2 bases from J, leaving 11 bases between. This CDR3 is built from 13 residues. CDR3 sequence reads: CASTKDRNTEAFF. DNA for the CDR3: TGTGCCAGCACTAAAGACAGAAACACTGAAGCTTTCTTT.

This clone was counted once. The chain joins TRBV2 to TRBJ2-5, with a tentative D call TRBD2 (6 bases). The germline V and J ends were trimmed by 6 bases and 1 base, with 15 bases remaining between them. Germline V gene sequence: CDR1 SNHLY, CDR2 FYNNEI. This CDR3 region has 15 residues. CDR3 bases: TGTGCCAGCAGGCGGGGTTTTGGGGCCCAAGAGACCCAGTACTTC. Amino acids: CASRRGFGAQETQYF.

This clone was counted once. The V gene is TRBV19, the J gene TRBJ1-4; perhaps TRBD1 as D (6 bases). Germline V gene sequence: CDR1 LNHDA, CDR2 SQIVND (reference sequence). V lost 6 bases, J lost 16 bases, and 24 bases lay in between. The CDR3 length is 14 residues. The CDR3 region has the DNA TGTGCCAGTAGCCCGTCGGGGGGCTTCGTAGGTGCGTTTTTT. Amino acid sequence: CASSPSGGFVGAFF.